This entry lists 4 T cell receptor beta chains sequenced from one sample in a study of blood T cells in healthy people across ages. It was with a sample-barcoded 5' primer and a J-beta primer mix that a second PCR of about 7 to 12 cycles was run. TCRdb re-called the 5' RACE reads through MiXCR, storing one row per CDR3 protein. This sample has about 780,000 distinct CDR3 sequences, with about 62% found just once. The specimen sequenced was blood. All receptors come from a man aged 30-40 years in good health.

CDR3 protein: CASTTSGTGGHNEQFF. CDR3 DNA sequence: TGTGCCAGCACTACGTCCGGGACAGGGGGCCACAATGAGCAGTTCTTC. The chain has TRBV27 and TRBJ2-1; 12 nucleotides agree with TRBD1. The trim removed 7 bases at V and 5 bases at J, leaving 9 bases unmatched. The CDR3 runs 16 residues. CDR1 is MNHEY, CDR2 SMNVEV, per germline (reference sequence).

V usage is TRBV7-2 and J usage is TRBJ2-6; no clear D. This CDR3 has 15 amino acids. V dropped 2 bases and J dropped 2 bases, with 7 bases sitting between them. Germline CDR1 SGHTA, CDR2 FQGNSA. The CDR3, as DNA: TGTGCCAGCAGCTTATTCTTGGCTGGGGCCAACGTCCTGACTTTC. Encoded protein: CASSLFLAGANVLTF.

This chain joins TRBV21-1 and TRBJ2-5. TRBV21-1 is labeled a pseudogene. The CDR3 loop spans 15 amino acids. The CDR3 region has the DNA TGTGCCAGCAGCAAGGCGGGAGAGAGCCAAGAGACCCAGTACTTC. It is translated as CASSKAGESQETQYF.

The chain links TRBV20-1 to TRBJ2-1; possibly TRBD2 for D (6 bases). The J call may be faulty, since TRBJ2-7 better matches the DNA end. Germline V gene data show CDR1 as DFQATT and CDR2 as SNEGSKA (reference sequence). The CDR3 length is 14 residues. As DNA, the CDR3 is TGCAGTGCTGCCCCCGCGGGGCGGTCCTACGAGCAGTACTTC. Translating it yields CSAAPAGRSYEQYF.